Below, 10 T cell receptor beta chains from the same sample are listed, as sequenced in a study of cytomegalovirus exposure and HLA in healthy donors. The PCR made use of 60 Vbeta and 13 Jbeta primers. This table comes from immunoSEQ multiplex PCR, and its TCRdb copy is limited to in-frame clones, with some not included. The sample records more than 75,000 clones, roughly 70% being singletons. The sequenced sample was PBMCs. The receptors shown here come from a man in his forties in good health and CMV-seropositive.

A word on this clone: This CDR3 fails to terminate in the conserved phenylalanine or tryptophan, so it likely reflects a read error. J is TRBJ1-6 and V is TRBV4-1, with 8 bases aligning to TRBD1. CDR3 size: 15 residues. V lost 1 base to trimming and J lost 7 bases; unmatched junction nucleotides: 3. The V gene's germline CDR1 is MGHRA and CDR2 YSYEKL. In DNA form, the CDR3 reads TGCGCCAGCAGCCAAGGACAGGGGACCAATTCACCCCTCCACTCT. Translating it yields CASSQGQGTNSPLHS.

The gene calls are TRBV6-4 and TRBJ1-2; 9 nucleotides align to TRBD1. V lost 6 bases, J lost 2 bases, and 1 base stayed unmatched. CDR1 and CDR2 from the germline V gene are MRHNA and SNTAGT. The CDR3 has 13 residues. The DNA for the CDR3 is TGTGCCAGCAGGGGGACAGGGAACTATGGCTACACCTTC. Its protein product is CASRGTGNYGYTF.

This clone was detected once. The chain carries TRBV6-1 and TRBJ2-7; D might be TRBD1 (6 bases). The CDR3 consists of 13 residues. Per the germline V gene, CDR1 is MNHNS and CDR2 is SASEGT. Deletions cut 4 bases from V and 1 base from J, with 8 bases between. The CDR3 sequence: CASSGGTSYEQYF. The CDR3 region has the DNA TGTGCCAGCAGTGGTGGGACATCCTACGAGCAGTACTTC.

The CDR3 loop is CASTRDRDPYRSQHF. The DNA for the CDR3 is TGTGCCAGCACCCGGGACAGGGATCCTTATAGATCCCAGCATTTT. The chain employs TRBV6-6 and TRBJ1-5, with 9 bases matching TRBD1. The J segment lost 11 bases and the V segment lost 7 bases, leaving 15 bases of the junction unmatched. The CDR3 is 15 amino acids. Per the germline V gene, CDR1 is MNHNY and CDR2 is SVGAGI (reference sequence).

This clone was found a few times. V and J are TRBV2 and TRBJ1-2; 8 bases are a match to TRBD1. V dropped 6 bases and J dropped 4; count of bases not matched to a gene: 10. The germline V gene encodes CDR1 SNHLY and CDR2 FYNNEI. The CDR3 totals 15 residues. The CDR3 sequence is CASSQAGGAGYGYTF. The CDR3 DNA sequence: TGTGCCAGCAGCCAAGCAGGGGGCGCGGGCTATGGCTACACCTTC. The variable domain in full, completed from reference TRBV2 and TRBJ1-2, reads EPEVTQTPSHQVTQMGQEVILRCVPISNHLYFYWYRQILGQKVEFLVSFYNNEISEKSEIFDDQFSVERPDGSNFTLKIRSTKLEDSAMYFCASSQAGGAGYGYTFGSGTRLTVV.

The chain has TRBV5-1 and TRBJ2-1; tentative D call: TRBD1 (5 bases). Trimming removed 5 bases at V and 3 bases at J, with 9 bases between. Germline assignment: CDR1 SGHRS and CDR2 YFSETQ. CDR3 length: 13 amino acids. The CDR3 DNA is TGCGCCAGCAGGGACGGACACTACAATGAGCAGTTCTTC. As protein: CASRDGHYNEQFF.

The chain joins TRBV5-1 to TRBJ2-1; 8 bases map to TRBD2. This CDR3 contains 17 residues. The V gene end was trimmed by 0 bases and the J gene end by 3 bases; junction bases not matched to a gene: 8. Germline V gives CDR1 SGHRS, CDR2 YFSETQ. CDR3: CASSLVGSGGIYNEQFF. CDR3 in DNA: TGCGCCAGCAGCTTGGTAGGTTCGGGGGGGATCTACAATGAGCAGTTCTTC.

The genes are TRBV30 and TRBJ2-3; weak D call: TRBD1 (6 bases). Germline V gene lookup returns CDR1 GTSNPN and CDR2 SVGIG (reference sequence). The CDR3 is made up of 15 amino acids. Trimming took 3 bases from V and 4 from J, leaving 17 bases between them. CDR3 region: CAWSRGSVSADTQYF. In DNA form, the CDR3 reads TGTGCCTGGAGCAGGGGTAGTGTTTCGGCAGATACGCAGTATTTT.

This sequence joins TRBV6-4 and TRBJ2-1; D might be TRBD2 (6 bases). From germline, CDR1 is MRHNA and CDR2 SNTAGT. The CDR3 extends over 18 amino acids. V was clipped by 6 bases and J by 0 bases, with 21 bases between them. The CDR3 region is CASRDPVRGLGSYNEQFF. DNA for the CDR3: TGTGCCAGCAGGGACCCCGTCCGGGGGTTAGGCTCCTACAATGAGCAGTTCTTC.

For the CDR3, the DNA is TGTGCCAGCAGCCAAGGCGGCCGGGCAGGGGAAGGCTACACCTTC. Its translation: CASSQGGRAGEGYTF. The chain is built from TRBV4-2 and TRBJ1-2; a weak D match, TRBD1 (6 bases). V dropped 1 base and J dropped 8 bases, with 17 bases sitting between them. This CDR3 has 15 residues. The V gene's germline CDR1 is LGHNA and CDR2 YNFKEQ.